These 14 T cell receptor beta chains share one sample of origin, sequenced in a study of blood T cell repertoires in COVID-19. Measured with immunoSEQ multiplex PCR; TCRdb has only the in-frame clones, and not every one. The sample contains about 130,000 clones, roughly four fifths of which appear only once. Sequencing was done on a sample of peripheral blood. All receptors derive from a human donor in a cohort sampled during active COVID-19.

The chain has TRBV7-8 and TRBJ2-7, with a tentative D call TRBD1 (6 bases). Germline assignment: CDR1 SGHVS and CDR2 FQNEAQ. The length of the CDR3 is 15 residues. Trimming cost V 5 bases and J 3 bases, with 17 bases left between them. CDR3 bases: TGTGCCAGCAGCGCGCTCCGGGACACACGCTACGAGCAGTACTTC. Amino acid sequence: CASSALRDTRYEQYF.

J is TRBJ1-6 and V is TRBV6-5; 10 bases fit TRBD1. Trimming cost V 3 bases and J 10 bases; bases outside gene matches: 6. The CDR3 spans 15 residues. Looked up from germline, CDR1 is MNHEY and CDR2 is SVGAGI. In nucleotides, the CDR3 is TGTGCCAGCAGTTATAGGGACAGGGGTGGCTCACCCCTCCACTTT. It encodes CASSYRDRGGSPLHF.

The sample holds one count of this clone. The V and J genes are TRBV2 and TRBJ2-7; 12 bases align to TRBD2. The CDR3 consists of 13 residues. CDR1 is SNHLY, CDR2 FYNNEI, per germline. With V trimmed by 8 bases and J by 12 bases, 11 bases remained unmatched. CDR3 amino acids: CASRLTSGGDLYF. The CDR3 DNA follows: TGTGCCAGCCGCTTGACTAGCGGGGGAGACCTGTACTTC.

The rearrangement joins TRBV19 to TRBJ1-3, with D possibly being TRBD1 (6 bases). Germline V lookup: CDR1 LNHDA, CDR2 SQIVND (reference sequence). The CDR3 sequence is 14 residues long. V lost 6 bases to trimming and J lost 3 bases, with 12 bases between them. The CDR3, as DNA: TGTGCCAGTAGCCCAAGGACAGATGGAAACACCATATATTTT. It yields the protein CASSPRTDGNTIYF.

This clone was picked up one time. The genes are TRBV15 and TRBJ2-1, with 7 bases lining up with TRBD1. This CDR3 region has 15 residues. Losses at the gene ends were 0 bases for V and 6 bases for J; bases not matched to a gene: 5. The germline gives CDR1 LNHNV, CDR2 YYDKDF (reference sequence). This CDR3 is CATSRDKGAGNEQFF. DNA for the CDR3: TGTGCCACCAGCAGAGATAAGGGGGCAGGCAATGAGCAGTTCTTC.

DNA for the CDR3: TGCGCCAGCAGCCCCGGGACAGCTAACACCGGGGAGCTGTTTTTT. Its protein product is CASSPGTANTGELFF. This chain links TRBV5-1 with TRBJ2-2; 7 bases are a match to TRBD1. CDR3 length equals 15 residues. CDR1 and CDR2 (germline): SGHRS, YFSETQ. V was clipped by 4 bases and J by 2 bases; unmatched bases: 5.

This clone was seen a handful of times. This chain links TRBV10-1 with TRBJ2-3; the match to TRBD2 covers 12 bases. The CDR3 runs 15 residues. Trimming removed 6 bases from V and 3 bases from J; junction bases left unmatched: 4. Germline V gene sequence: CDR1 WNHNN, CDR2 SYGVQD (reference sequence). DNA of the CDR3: TGCGCCAGCAGGGCCGGGACTAGCGGGACAGATACGCAGTATTTT. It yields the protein CASRAGTSGTDTQYF.

The CDR3 DNA is TGTGCCAGCAGCGTGCGGGACAGGGTTGGGGACCTCTCTGGAAACACCATATATTTT. Translation gives CASSVRDRVGDLSGNTIYF. The chain joins TRBV9 to TRBJ1-3; 9 bases fit TRBD1. Losses at the gene ends were 2 bases for V and 0 bases for J; bases not matched to a gene: 12. From germline, CDR1 is SGDLS and CDR2 YYNGEE. The CDR3 runs to 19 residues.

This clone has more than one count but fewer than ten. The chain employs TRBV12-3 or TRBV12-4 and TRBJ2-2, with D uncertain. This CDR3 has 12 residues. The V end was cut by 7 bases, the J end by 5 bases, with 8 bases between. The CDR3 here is CASTGVTGELFF. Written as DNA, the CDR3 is TGTGCCAGCACAGGCGTTACCGGGGAGCTGTTTTTT.

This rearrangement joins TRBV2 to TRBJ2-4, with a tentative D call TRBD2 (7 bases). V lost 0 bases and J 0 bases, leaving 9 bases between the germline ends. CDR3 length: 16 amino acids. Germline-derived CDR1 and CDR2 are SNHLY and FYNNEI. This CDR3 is CASSEAGGQAKNIQYF. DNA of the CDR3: TGTGCCAGCAGTGAAGCGGGGGGGCAAGCCAAAAACATTCAGTACTTC.

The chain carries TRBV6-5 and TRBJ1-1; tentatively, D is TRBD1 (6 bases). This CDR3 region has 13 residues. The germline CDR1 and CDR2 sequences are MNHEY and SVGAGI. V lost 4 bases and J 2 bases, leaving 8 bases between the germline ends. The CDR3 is CASSSGVNTEAFF. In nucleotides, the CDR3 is TGTGCCAGCAGTTCAGGGGTCAACACTGAAGCTTTCTTT.

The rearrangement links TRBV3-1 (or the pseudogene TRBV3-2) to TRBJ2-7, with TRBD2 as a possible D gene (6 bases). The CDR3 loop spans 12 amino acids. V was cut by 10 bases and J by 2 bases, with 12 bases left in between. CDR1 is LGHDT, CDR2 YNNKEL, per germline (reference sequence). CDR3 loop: CATRGRAYEQYF. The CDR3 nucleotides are TGTGCCACACGGGGGAGAGCCTACGAGCAGTACTTC.

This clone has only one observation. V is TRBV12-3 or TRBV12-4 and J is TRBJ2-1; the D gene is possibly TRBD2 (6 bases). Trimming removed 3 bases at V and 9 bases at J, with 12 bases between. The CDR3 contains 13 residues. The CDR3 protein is CASSLEGWREQFF. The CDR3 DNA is TGTGCCAGCAGTTTGGAGGGGTGGCGTGAGCAGTTCTTC.

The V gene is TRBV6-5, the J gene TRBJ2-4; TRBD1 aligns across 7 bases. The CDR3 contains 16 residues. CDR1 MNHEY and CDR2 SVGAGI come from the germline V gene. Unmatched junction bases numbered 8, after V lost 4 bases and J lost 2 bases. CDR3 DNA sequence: TGTGCCAGCAGTTCCGACAGGGTCACTACCAAAAACATTCAGTACTTC. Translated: CASSSDRVTTKNIQYF.